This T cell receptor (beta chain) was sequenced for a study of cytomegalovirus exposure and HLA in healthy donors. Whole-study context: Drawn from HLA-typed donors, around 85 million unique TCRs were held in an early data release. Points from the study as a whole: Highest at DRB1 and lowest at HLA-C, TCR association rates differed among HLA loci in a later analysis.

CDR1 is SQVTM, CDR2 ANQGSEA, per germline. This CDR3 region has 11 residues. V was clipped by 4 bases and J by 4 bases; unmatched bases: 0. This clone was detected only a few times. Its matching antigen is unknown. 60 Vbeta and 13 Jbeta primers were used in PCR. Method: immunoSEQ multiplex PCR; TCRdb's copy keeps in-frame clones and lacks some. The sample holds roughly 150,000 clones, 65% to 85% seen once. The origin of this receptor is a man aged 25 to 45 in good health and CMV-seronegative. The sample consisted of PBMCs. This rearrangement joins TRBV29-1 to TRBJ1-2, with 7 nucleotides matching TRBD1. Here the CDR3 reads CSVGDSYGYTF. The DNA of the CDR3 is TGCAGCGTTGGGGACAGCTATGGCTACACCTTC.